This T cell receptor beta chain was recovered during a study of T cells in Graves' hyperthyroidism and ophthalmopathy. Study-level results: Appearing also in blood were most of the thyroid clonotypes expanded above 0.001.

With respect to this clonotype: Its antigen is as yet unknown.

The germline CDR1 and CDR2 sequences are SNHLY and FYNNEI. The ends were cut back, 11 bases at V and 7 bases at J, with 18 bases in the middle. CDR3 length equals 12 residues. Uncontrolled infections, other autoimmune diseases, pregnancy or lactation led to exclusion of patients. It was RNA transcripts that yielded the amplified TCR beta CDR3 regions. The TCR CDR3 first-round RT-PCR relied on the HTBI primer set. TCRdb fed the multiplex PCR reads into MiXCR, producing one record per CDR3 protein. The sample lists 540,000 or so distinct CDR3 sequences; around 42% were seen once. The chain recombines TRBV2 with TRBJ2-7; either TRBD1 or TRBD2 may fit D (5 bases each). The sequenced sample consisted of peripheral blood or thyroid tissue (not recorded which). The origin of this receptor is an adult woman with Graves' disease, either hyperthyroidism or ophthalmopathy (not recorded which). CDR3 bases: TGTGCCGTCAGGGACCAGTCTGGGGAGCAGTACTTC. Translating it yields CAVRDQSGEQYF.